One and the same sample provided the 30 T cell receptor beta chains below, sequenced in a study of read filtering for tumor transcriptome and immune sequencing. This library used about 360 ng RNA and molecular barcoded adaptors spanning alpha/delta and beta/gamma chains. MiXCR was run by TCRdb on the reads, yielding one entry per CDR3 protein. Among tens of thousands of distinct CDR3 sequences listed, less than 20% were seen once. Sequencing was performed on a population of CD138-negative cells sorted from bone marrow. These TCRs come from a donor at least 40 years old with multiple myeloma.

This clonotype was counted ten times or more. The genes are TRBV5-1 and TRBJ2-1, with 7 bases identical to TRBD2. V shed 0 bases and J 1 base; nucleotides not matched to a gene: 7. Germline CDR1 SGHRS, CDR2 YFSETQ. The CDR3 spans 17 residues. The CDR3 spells CASSLGAGEGSYNEQFF. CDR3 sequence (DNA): TGCGCCAGCAGCTTGGGCGCGGGAGAGGGATCCTACAATGAGCAGTTCTTC.

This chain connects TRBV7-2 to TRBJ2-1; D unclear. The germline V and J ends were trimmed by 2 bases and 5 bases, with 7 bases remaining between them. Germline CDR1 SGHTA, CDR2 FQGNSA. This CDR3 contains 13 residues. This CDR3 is CASSLWGNNEQFF. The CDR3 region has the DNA TGTGCCAGCAGCTTATGGGGAAACAATGAGCAGTTCTTC.

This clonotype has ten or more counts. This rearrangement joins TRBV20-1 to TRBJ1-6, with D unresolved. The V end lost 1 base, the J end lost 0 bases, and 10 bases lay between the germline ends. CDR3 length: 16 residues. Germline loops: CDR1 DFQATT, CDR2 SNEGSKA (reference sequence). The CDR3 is CSARVGASSYNSPLHF. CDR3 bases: TGCAGTGCTAGAGTCGGAGCTAGCTCCTATAATTCACCCCTCCACTTT.

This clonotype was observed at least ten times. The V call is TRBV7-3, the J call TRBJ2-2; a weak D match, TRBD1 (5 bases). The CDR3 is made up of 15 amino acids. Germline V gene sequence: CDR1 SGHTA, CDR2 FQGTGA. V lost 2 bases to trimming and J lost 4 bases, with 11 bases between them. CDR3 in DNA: TGTGCCAGCAGCTTAGACAGTCCATCCACCGGGGAGCTGTTTTTT. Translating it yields CASSLDSPSTGELFF.

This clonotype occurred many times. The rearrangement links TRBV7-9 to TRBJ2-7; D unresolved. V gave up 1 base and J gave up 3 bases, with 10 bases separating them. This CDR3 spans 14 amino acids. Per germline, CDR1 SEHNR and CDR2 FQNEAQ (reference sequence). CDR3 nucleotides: TGTGCCAGCAGCTTAGGGCAGGCTATCTACGAGCAGTACTTC. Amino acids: CASSLGQAIYEQYF.

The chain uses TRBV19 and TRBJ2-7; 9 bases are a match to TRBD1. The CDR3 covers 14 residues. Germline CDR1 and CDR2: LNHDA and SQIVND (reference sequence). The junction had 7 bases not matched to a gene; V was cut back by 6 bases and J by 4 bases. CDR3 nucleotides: TGTGCCAGTAGCCGGCCGGGACAGGGTTACGAGCAGTACTTC. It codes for CASSRPGQGYEQYF.

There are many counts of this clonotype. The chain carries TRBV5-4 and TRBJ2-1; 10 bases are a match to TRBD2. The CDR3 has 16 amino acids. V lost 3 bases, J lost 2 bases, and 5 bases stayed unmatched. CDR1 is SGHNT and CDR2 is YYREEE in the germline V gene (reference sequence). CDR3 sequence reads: CASSWGAGGAYNEQFF. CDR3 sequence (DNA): TGTGCCAGCAGCTGGGGAGCGGGAGGGGCCTACAATGAGCAGTTCTTC.

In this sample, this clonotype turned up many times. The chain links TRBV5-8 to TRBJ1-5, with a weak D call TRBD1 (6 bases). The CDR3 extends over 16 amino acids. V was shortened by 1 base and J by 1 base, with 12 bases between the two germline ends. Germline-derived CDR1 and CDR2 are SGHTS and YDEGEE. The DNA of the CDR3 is TGTGCCAGCAGCTTGAGGGGGTGGAGGAGCAATCAGCCCCAGCATTTT. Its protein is CASSLRGWRSNQPQHF.

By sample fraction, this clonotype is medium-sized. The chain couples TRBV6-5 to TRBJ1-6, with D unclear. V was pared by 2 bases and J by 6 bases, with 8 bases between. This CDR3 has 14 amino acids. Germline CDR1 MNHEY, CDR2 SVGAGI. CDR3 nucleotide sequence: TGTGCCAGCAGTTACCGGGAGCCTAATTCACCCCTCCACTTT. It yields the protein CASSYREPNSPLHF.

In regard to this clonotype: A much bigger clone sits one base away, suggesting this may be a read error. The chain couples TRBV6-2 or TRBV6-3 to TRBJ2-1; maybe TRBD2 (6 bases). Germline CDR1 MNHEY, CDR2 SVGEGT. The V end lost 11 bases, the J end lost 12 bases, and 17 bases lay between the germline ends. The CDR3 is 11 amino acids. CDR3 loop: CAVSAGGVQFF. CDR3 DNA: TGTGCCGTCTCTGCAGGCGGGGTGCAGTTCTTC.

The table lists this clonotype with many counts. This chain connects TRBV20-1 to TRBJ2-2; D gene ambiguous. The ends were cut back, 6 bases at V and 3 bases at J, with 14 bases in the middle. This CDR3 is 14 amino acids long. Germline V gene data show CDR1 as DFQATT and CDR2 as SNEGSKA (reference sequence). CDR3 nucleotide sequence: TGCAGTGCCTTTCGGCCCGCGGACACCGGGGAGCTGTTTTTT. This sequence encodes CSAFRPADTGELFF.

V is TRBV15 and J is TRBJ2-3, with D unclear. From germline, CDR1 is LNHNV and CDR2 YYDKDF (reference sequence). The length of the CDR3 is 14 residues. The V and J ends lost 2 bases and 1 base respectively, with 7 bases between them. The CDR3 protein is CATSRLGRTDTQYF. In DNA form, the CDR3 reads TGTGCCACCAGCAGACTAGGGCGCACAGATACGCAGTATTTT.

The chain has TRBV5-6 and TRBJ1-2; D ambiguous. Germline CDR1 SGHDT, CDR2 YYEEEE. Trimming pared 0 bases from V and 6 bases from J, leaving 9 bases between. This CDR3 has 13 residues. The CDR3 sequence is CASSLGPGDGYTF. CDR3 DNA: TGTGCCAGCAGCTTGGGCCCAGGAGATGGCTACACCTTC.

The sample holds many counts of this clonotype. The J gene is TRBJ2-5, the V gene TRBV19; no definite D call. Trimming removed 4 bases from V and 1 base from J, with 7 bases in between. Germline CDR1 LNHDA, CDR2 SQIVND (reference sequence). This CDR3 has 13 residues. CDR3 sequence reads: CASSSGIQETQYF. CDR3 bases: TGTGCCAGTAGTAGCGGAATCCAAGAGACCCAGTACTTC.

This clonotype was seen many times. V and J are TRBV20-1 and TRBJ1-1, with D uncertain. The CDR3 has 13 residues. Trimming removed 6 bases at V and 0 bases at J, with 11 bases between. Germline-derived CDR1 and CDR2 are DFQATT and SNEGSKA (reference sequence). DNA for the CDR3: TGCAGTGCCCACATAGTAATGAACACTGAAGCTTTCTTT. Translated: CSAHIVMNTEAFF.

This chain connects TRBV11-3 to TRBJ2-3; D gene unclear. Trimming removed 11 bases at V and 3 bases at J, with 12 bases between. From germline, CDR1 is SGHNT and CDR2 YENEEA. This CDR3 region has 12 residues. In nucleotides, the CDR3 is TGTGCCTGTAGCTTAGAAACAGATACGCAGTATTTT. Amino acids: CACSLETDTQYF. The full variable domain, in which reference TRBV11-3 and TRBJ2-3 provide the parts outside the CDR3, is EAGVVQSPRYKIIEKKQPVAFWCNPISGHNTLYWYLQNLGQGPELLIRYENEEAVDDSQLPKDRFSAERLKGVDSTLKIQPAELGDSAVYLCACSLETDTQYFGPGTRLTVL.

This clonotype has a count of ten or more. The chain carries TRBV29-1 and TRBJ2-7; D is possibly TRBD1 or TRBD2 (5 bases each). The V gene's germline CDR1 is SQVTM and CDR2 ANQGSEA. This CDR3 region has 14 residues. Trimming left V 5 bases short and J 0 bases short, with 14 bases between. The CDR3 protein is CSVSREGSSYEQYF. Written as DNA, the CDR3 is TGCAGCGTTAGCAGGGAAGGGAGCTCCTACGAGCAGTACTTC.

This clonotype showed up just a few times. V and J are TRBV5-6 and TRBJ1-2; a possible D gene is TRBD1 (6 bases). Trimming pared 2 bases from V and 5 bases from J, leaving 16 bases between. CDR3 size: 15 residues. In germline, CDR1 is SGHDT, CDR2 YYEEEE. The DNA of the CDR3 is TGTGCCAGCAGCTTCGTACGTACAGGGCAGTATGGCTACACCTTC. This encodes CASSFVRTGQYGYTF.

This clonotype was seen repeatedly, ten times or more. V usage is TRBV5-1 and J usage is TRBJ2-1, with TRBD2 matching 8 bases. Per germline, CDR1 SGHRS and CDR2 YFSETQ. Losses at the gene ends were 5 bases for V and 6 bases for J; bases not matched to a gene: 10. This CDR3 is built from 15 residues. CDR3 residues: CASSKVPGLGNEQFF. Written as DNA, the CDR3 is TGCGCCAGCAGTAAGGTACCGGGACTAGGCAATGAGCAGTTCTTC.

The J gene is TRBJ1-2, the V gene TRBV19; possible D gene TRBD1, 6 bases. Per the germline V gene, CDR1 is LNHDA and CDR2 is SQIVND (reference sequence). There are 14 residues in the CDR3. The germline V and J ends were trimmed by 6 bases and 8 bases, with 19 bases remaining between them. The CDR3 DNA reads TGTGCCAGTAGCCCAGGGGAGACAAAAGGGGGCTACACCTTC. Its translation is CASSPGETKGGYTF.

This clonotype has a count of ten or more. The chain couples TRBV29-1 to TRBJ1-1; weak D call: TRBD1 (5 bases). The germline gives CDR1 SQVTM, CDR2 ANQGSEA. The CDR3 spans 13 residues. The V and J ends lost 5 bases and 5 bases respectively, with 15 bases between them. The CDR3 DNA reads TGCAGCGTTTGTTATACATCAGGGACTGAAGCTTTCTTT. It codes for CSVCYTSGTEAFF.

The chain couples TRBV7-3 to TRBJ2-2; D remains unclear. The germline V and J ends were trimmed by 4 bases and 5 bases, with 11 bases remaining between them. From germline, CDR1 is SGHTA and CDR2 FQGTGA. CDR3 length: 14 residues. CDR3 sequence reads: CASSSPFLTGELFF. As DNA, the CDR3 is TGTGCCAGCAGCTCCCCCTTCCTTACCGGGGAGCTGTTTTTT.

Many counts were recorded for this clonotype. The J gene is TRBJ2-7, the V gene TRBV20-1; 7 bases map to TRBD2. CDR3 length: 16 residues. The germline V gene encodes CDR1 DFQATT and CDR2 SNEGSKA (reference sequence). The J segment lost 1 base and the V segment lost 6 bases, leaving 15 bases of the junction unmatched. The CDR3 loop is CSAPVIIAGPSYEQYF. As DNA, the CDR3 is TGCAGTGCCCCGGTTATAATAGCGGGCCCTTCCTACGAGCAGTACTTC.

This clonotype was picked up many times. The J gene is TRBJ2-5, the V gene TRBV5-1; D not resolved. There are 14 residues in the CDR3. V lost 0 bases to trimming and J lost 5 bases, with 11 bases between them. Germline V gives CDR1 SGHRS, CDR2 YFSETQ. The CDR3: CASSLDGLGETQYF. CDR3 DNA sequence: TGCGCCAGCAGCTTGGATGGTCTGGGGGAGACCCAGTACTTC.

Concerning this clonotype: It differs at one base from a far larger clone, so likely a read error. The CDR3 loop reads CASSLGRTSGLCNWQFF. The CDR3 DNA is TGTGCCAGCAGCTTAGGGAGGACTAGCGGGCTCTGCAATTGGCAGTTCTTC. This chain joins TRBV11-2 and TRBJ2-1, with TRBD2 identical over 11 bases. The germline V gene encodes CDR1 SGHAT and CDR2 FQNNGV. The length of the CDR3 is 17 residues. V lost 1 base, J lost 12 bases, and 14 bases stayed unmatched.

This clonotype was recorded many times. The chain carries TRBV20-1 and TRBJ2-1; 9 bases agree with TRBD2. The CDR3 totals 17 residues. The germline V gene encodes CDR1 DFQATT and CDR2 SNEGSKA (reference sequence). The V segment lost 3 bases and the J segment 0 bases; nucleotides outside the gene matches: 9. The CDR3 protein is CSASHRGGGSSYNEQFF. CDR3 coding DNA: TGCAGTGCTAGTCACCGCGGGGGGGGAAGCTCCTACAATGAGCAGTTCTTC.

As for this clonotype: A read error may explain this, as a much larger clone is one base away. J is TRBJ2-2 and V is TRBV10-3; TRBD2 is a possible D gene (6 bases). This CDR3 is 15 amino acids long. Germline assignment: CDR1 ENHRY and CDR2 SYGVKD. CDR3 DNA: TGTGCCATCAGTCCGGACCGATCGAACACCGGGGGGCTGTTTTTT. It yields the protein CAISPDRSNTGGLFF.

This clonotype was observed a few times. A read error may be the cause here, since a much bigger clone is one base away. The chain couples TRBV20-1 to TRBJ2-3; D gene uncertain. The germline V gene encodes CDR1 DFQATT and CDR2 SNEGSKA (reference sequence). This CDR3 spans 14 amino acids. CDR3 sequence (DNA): TGCAGTGCTAGCCCCGACTGGAGCACAGATGCGCAGTATTTT. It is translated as CSASPDWSTDAQYF.

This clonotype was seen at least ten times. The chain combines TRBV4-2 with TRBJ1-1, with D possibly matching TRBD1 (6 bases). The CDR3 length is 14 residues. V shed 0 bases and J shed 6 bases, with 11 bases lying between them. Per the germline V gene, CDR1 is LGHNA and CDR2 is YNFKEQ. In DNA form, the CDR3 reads TGTGCCAGCAGCCAAGACGGGGGGCGCGCTGAAGCTTTCTTT. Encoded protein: CASSQDGGRAEAFF.

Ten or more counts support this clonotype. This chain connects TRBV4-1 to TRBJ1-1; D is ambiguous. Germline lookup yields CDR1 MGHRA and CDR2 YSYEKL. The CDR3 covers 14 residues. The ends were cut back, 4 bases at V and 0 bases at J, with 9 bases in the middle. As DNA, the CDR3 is TGCGCCAGCAGCCGATCGACTCTGAACACTGAAGCTTTCTTT. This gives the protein CASSRSTLNTEAFF.